This TCR beta chain stems from a study of T cell responses to AZD1222 COVID-19 vaccine. The CDR3 totals 11 residues. V lost 7 bases to trimming and J lost 15 bases, with 16 bases between them. Points from the study as a whole: Donors in the cohort were predominantly white British and more often female, and clonal diversity was possibly underestimated.

The data were produced by immunoSEQ multiplex PCR, yet TCRdb's version contains in-frame clones alone and is incomplete. Seen here are 140,000 to 150,000 clones, 70% to 90% observed once, and the top ten hold around 7.8%. As for this clone: Antigen unknown.

Sequences were derived from peripheral blood, sampled on day 0 of AZD1222 vaccination. The origin of this receptor is an adult in good health. The rearrangement uses TRBV12-3 or TRBV12-4 and TRBJ2-1; D is perhaps TRBD1 (5 bases). CDR3 sequence reads: CASTAHGRGFF. CDR3 sequence (DNA): TGTGCCAGCACCGCCCACGGTAGGGGGTTCTTC.